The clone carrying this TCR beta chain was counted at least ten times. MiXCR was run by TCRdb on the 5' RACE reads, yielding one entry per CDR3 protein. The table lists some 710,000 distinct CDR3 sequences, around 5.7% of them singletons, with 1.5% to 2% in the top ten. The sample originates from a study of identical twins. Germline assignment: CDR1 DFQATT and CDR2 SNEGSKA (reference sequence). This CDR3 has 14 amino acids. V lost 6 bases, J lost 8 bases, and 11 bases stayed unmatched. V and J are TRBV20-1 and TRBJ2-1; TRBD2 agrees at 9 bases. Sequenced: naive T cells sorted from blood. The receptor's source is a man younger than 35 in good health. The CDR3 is CSASVVSGSHEQFF. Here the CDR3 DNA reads TGCAGTGCGTCGGTCGTTAGCGGGAGCCATGAGCAGTTCTTC.